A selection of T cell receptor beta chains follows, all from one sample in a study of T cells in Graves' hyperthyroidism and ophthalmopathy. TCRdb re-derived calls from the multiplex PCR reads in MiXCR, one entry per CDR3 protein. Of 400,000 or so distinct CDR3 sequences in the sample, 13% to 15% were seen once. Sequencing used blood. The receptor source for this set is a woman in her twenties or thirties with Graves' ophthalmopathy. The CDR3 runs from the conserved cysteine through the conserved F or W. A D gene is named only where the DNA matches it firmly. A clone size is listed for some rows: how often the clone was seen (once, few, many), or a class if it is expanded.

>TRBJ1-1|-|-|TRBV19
CASSMRSGTEAFF
TGTGCCAGTAGTATGAGGTCGGGGACTGAAGCTTTCTTT
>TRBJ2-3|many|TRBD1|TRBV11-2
CASSLDGTDTDTQYF
TGTGCCAGCAGCTTGGATGGGACAGACACAGATACGCAGTATTTT
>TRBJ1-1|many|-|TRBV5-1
CASSLSRGPGAGEAFF
TGCGCCAGCAGCTTGTCACGGGGGCCGGGTGCGGGCGAAGCTTTCTTT
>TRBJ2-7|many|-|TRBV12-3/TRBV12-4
CASSLYLSAYEQYF
TGTGCCAGCAGTTTGTACCTTTCTGCCTACGAGCAGTACTTC
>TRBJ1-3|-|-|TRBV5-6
CASSFRDGSWNTIYF
TGTGCCAGCAGCTTCCGGGACGGCTCGTGGAACACCATATATTTT
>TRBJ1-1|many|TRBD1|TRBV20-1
CSADSRDRGDMNTEAFF
TGCAGTGCCGACTCCCGGGACAGGGGGGATATGAACACTGAAGCTTTCTTT
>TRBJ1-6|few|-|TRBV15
CATSRGKTGPLGPLHF
TGTGCCACCAGCAGGGGTAAGACAGGCCCCTTAGGGCCCCTCCACTTT
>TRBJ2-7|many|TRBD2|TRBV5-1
CASSATSGSSYEQYF
TGCGCCAGCAGCGCCACTAGCGGCAGCTCCTACGAGCAGTACTTC
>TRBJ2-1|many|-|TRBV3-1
CASSPEGTALGEQFF
TGTGCCAGCAGCCCCGAGGGGACTGCGCTGGGTGAGCAGTTCTTC
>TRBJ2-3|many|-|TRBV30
CAWTRVSTDTQYF
TGTGCCTGGACGCGCGTTTCCACAGATACGCAGTATTTT
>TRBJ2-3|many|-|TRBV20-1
CSASASAGDTQYF
TGCAGTGCTAGTGCCTCAGCGGGAGATACGCAGTATTTT
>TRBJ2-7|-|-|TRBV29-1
CSVRVAGADSYEQYF
TGCAGCGTTCGGGTCGCCGGGGCCGACTCCTACGAGCAGTACTTC
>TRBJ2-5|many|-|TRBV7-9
CASSLGPSWSRETQYF
TGTGCCAGCAGCTTAGGTCCCTCGTGGAGCAGAGAGACCCAGTACTTC
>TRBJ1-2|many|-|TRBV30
CAWSKGTARVYGYTF
TGTGCCTGGAGTAAGGGGACGGCCAGAGTTTATGGCTACACCTTC
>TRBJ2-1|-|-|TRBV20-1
CSASIGSFRGEQFF
TGCAGTGCTAGCATCGGGTCTTTTAGAGGCGAGCAGTTCTTC
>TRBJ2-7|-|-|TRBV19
CASSLTAFSYEQYF
TGTGCCAGTTCTTTAACGGCCTTCTCCTACGAGCAGTACTTC
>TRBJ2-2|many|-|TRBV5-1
CASTVNTGELFF
TGCGCCAGCACGGTCAACACCGGGGAGCTGTTTTTT
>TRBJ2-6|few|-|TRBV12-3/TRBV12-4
CASSGISGANVLTF
TGTGCCAGCTCCGGGATCTCTGGGGCCAACGTCCTGACTTTC